These 7 T cell receptor beta chains share one sample of origin, sequenced in a study of shared clonotypes between healthy human individuals. Assay used: immunoSEQ multiplex PCR; TCRdb lists only in-frame clones, some missing. The sample includes about 2 million clones, about 95% seen only once; the top ten take under 1.5%. CD45RO-negative cells were positively selected for CCR7, leaving out terminally differentiated effector memory CD45RA+ cells. Sequencing input: naive CD8+ T cells sorted from blood. All receptors come from a man younger than 35 in good health.

The gene calls are TRBV11-2 and TRBJ2-7; a possible D gene is TRBD2 (5 bases). CDR3 size: 13 residues. V lost 5 bases and J lost 7, with 15 bases in between. Germline CDR1 and CDR2: SGHAT and FQNNGV. CDR3 sequence reads: CASSVSGSGEQYF. In DNA, the CDR3 is TGTGCCAGCAGCGTTTCGGGGTCGGGGGAGCAGTACTTC.

The chain joins TRBV11-2 to TRBJ2-7, with TRBD1 as a possible D gene (6 bases). This CDR3 has 12 residues. The germline gives CDR1 SGHAT, CDR2 FQNNGV. The germline V and J ends were trimmed by 5 bases and 6 bases, with 11 bases remaining between them. This CDR3 is CASSIQGSEQYF. The CDR3, as DNA: TGTGCCAGCAGCATACAGGGTTCCGAGCAGTACTTC.

This rearrangement joins TRBV2 to TRBJ2-1; the D gene is possibly TRBD1 (6 bases). This CDR3 is 13 amino acids long. CDR1 and CDR2 from the germline V gene are SNHLY and FYNNEI. V was clipped by 7 bases and J by 9 bases, with 16 bases between them. The CDR3 loop reads CASTELGGGEQFF. The CDR3 nucleotides read TGTGCCAGCACTGAGTTAGGGGGTGGTGAGCAGTTCTTC.

Comments on this clone: The junction and the germline gene differ at one end; a read error may be behind it. The chain joins TRBV7-7 to TRBJ1-3; D is possibly TRBD1 (6 bases). CDR3 length: 18 amino acids. Germline CDR1 SSHAT, CDR2 FNYEAQ (reference sequence). The CDR3, as DNA: TGTGCTAGCAGCCCAGGACAGTTCCTTAAATTCTCTGGAAACACCATATATTTT. It specifies CASSPGQFLKFSGNTIYF.

The genes are TRBV28 and TRBJ2-3, with D unclear. Germline values: CDR1 MDHEN, CDR2 SYDVKM. This CDR3 is 14 amino acids long. V was pared by 3 bases and J by 0 bases, with 7 bases between. CDR3 nucleotides: TGTGCCAGCAGTTTTGGCCCTAGCACAGATACGCAGTATTTT. Translation: CASSFGPSTDTQYF.

In this sample, this clone turned up once. The rearrangement links TRBV19 to TRBJ1-2; TRBD1 might be the D (6 bases). This CDR3 comprises 14 residues. Germline V gives CDR1 LNHDA, CDR2 SQIVND (reference sequence). The ends were cut back, 5 bases at V and 2 bases at J, with 12 bases in the middle. The CDR3, as DNA: TGTGCCAGTAGTGAATTTGACAGGAACTATGGCTACACCTTC. Protein sequence: CASSEFDRNYGYTF.

This sequence joins TRBV7-9 and TRBJ2-7; TRBD1 agrees at 9 bases. The CDR3 spans 14 residues. The germline V gene encodes CDR1 SEHNR and CDR2 FQNEAQ (reference sequence). V lost 5 bases and J lost 3; bases outside the gene matches: 5. Here the CDR3 DNA reads TGTGCCAGCAGCCCTGGACAGGGGATCTACGAGCAGTACTTC. It codes for CASSPGQGIYEQYF.